The 3 T cell receptor beta chains below all came from one sample that was sequenced in a study of cytomegalovirus exposure and HLA in healthy donors. The PCR employed 60 Vbeta primers together with 13 Jbeta primers. Profiling relied on immunoSEQ multiplex PCR, and the TCRdb table lists in-frame clones only, not all of them. This table holds 150,000 to 200,000 clones, about three quarters found once. The sequencing input was PBMCs. All receptors derive from a man aged 30 to 39 in good health and CMV-seropositive.

The gene calls are TRBV27 and TRBJ1-4, with D maybe TRBD1 (6 bases). V lost 3 bases, J lost 7 bases, and 12 bases lay in between. The CDR3 runs 14 residues. The germline V gene has CDR1 MNHEY and CDR2 SMNVEV (reference sequence). The CDR3 reads CASSLGDTPEKLFF. The CDR3 coding sequence is TGTGCCAGCAGTTTGGGGGACACGCCTGAAAAACTGTTTTTT.

The V gene is TRBV29-1, the J gene TRBJ2-7; 10 bases line up with TRBD2. This CDR3 is built from 14 residues. Germline V gene lookup returns CDR1 SQVTM and CDR2 ANQGSEA. V shed 4 bases, J shed 2 bases, and the junction held 5 bases outside the gene matches. The CDR3 DNA reads as TGCAGCGTTGCTCGGAGCGGGAGGGCCTACGAGCAGTACTTC. This encodes CSVARSGRAYEQYF.

The chain uses TRBV12-5 and TRBJ2-5; D may be TRBD2 (5 bases). Germline V gene sequence: CDR1 LGHNT, CDR2 FRNRAP. The V gene lost 0 bases and the J gene lost 3 bases, with 17 bases spanning the gap. The CDR3 totals 17 residues. The CDR3 reads CASGLVIEGGSKETQYF. CDR3 nucleotides: TGTGCTAGTGGTTTGGTCATAGAGGGTGGCTCAAAAGAGACCCAGTACTTC.